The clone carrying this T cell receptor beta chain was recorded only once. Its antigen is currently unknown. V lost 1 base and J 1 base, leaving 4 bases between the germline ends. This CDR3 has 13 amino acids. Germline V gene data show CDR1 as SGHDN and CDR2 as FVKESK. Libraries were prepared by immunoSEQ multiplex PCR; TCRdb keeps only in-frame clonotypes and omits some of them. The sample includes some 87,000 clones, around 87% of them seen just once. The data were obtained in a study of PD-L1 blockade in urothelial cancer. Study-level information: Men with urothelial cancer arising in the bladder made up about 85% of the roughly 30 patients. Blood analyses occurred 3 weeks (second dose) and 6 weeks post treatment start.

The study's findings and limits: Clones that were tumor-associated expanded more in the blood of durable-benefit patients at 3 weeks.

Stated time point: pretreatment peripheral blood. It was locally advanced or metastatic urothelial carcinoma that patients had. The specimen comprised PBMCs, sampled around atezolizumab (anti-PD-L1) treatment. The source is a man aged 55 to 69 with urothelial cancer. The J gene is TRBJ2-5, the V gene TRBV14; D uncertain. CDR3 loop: CASSQAFQETQYF. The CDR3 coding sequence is TGTGCCAGCAGCCAAGCTTTCCAAGAGACCCAGTACTTC.